Below are 5 T cell receptor beta chains sequenced from a single sample in a study of CD8+ T cells in alopecia areata. Specified treatment: oral pan-JAK inhibitor, 5-10 mg twice daily. Reverse transcription of extracted RNA yielded cDNA, which provided the sequencing template. Only in-frame clones appear in the TCRdb table, and some are missing; sequencing was by immunoSEQ multiplex PCR. Counted here are about 250,000 clones, over 45% occurring once; the ten biggest clones make up roughly 0.88%. The sample here was CD4+ T cells sorted from blood, taken around week 52, from a patient treated with tofacitinib. Receptors originate from a human donor with alopecia areata.

The chain uses TRBV7-2 and TRBJ2-7, with D possibly called TRBD1 or TRBD2 (5 bases each). The CDR3 has 15 amino acids. Trimming took 5 bases from V and 0 from J, leaving 14 bases between them. Germline CDR1 and CDR2: SGHTA and FQGNSA. The CDR3 DNA is TGTGCCAGCAGCCCTCGCCCAGGGACCTCCTACGAGCAGTACTTC. Encoded protein: CASSPRPGTSYEQYF.

This chain links TRBV11-2 with TRBJ1-6; D gene ambiguous. In germline, CDR1 is SGHAT, CDR2 FQNNGV. The V gene lost 1 base and the J gene lost 8 bases, with 6 bases spanning the gap. CDR3 length: 13 residues. The CDR3 loop is CASSLGPDSPLHF. CDR3 sequence (DNA): TGTGCCAGCAGCTTAGGGCCTGATTCACCCCTCCACTTT.

This clone was counted a few times. The rearrangement uses TRBV7-6 and TRBJ2-5, with TRBD1 matching over 10 bases. The CDR3 consists of 15 residues. In germline, CDR1 is SGHVS, CDR2 FNYEAQ. Germline trimming cut 5 bases from V and 4 bases from J; bases unmatched to any gene: 7. CDR3 in DNA: TGTGCCAGCAGCGCTGGGACAGGGGATTCAGAGACCCAGTACTTC. Protein product: CASSAGTGDSETQYF.

The V call is TRBV2, the J call TRBJ2-5, with 9 bases that match TRBD2. The CDR3 is 15 residues long. Unmatched junction bases numbered 11, after V lost 7 bases and J lost 5 bases. Per germline, CDR1 SNHLY and CDR2 FYNNEI. The CDR3 DNA is TGTGCCAGCAACGGGGCTAGCGGGGCCGGGGAGACCCAGTACTTC. Its protein is CASNGASGAGETQYF.

CDR3 coding DNA: TGTGCCTGGAGTGTAATCGGTTCGGCAGCCTACACCGGGGAGCTGTTTTTT. Translation gives CAWSVIGSAAYTGELFF. The chain is built from TRBV30 and TRBJ2-2; the D is unclear. CDR1 and CDR2 from the germline V gene are GTSNPN and SVGIG (reference sequence). V shed 0 bases and J shed 3 bases, with 17 bases lying between them. CDR3 length: 17 amino acids.